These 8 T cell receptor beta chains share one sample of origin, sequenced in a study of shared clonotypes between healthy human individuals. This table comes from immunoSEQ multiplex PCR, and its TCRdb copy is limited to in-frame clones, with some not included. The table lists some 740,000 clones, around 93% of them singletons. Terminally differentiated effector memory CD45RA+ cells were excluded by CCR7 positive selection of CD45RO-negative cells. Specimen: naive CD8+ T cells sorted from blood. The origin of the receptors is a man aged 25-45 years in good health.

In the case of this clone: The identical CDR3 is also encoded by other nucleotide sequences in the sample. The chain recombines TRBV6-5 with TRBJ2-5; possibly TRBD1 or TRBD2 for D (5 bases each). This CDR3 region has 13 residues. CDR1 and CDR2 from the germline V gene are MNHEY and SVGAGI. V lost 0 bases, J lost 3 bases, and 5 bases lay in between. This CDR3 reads CASSYSGEETQYF. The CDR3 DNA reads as TGTGCCAGCAGTTACTCGGGGGAAGAGACCCAGTACTTC.

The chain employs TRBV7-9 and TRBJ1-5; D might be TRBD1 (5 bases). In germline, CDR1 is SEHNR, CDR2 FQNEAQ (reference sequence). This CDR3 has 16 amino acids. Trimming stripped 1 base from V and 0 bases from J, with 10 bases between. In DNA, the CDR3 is TGTGCCAGCAGCTTAGGGGGCGGATATAGCAATCAGCCCCAGCATTTT. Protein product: CASSLGGGYSNQPQHF.

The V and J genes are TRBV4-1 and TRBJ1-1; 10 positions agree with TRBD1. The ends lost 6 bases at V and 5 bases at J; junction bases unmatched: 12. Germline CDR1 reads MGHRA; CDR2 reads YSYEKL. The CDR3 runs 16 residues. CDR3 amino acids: CASRYLPGQGPTEAFF. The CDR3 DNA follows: TGCGCCAGCAGGTACCTGCCGGGACAGGGGCCGACTGAAGCTTTCTTT.

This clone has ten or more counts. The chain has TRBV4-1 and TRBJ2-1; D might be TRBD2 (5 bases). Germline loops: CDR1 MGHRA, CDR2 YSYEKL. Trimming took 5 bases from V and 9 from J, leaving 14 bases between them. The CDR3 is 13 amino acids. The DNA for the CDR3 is TGCGCCAGCAGCTCCAGGTTGGGGAGTGAGCAGTTCTTC. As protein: CASSSRLGSEQFF.

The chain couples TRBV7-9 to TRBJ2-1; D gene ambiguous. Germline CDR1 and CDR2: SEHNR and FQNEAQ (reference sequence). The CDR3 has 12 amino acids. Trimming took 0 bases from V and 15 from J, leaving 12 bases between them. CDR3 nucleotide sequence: TGTGCCAGCAGCTTAGCGACGGAGTCAGGGTTCTTC. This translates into CASSLATESGFF.

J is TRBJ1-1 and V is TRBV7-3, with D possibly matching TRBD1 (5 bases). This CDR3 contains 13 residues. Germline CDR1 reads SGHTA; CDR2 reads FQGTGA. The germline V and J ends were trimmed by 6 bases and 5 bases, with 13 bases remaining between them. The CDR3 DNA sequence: TGTGCCAGCAGGATTGCAGGGTGGACTGAAGCTTTCTTT. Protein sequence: CASRIAGWTEAFF.

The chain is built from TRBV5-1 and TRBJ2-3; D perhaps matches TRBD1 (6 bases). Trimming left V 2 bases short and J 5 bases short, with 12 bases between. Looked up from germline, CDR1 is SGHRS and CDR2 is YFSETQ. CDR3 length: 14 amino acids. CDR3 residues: CASSFGDRLDTQYF. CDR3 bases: TGCGCCAGCAGCTTTGGAGACAGGTTAGATACGCAGTATTTT.

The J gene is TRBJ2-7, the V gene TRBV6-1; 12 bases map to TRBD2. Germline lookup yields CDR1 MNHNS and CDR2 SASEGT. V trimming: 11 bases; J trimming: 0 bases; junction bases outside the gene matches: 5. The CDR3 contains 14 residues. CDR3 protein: CASRTSGVSYEQYF. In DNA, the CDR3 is TGTGCCTCCCGGACTAGCGGGGTCTCCTACGAGCAGTACTTC.